The clone carrying this T cell receptor beta chain was observed a handful of times. Antigen: not known. The data belong to a study of beta chain features in type 1 diabetes. Points from the study as a whole: Among patients with Type 1 diabetes, TCRB CDR3s were moderately but significantly shorter in every one of the four CD4+ subsets.

V lost 5 bases and J lost 7, with 12 bases in between. Per the germline V gene, CDR1 is SGHRS and CDR2 is YFSETQ. The CDR3 is 12 residues long. The authors reverse transcribed all of the isolated RNA, so sequencing captured expressed TCRB transcripts. TCRdb's table, derived via immunoSEQ multiplex PCR, lists solely in-frame clones and lacks some. The sample yields 200,000 to 300,000 clones, 20% seen once. This sequence originates from a woman in her thirties or forties with type 1 diabetes. J is TRBJ2-5 and V is TRBV5-1, with D unclear. The sequencing input was naive CD4+ T cells from blood. CDR3 sequence: CASRTDERTQYF. The DNA of the CDR3 is TGCGCCAGCAGGACTGACGAAAGGACCCAGTACTTC.